The clone carrying this T cell receptor beta chain has just a few counts. Its antigen is undetermined. Every isolated RNA sample was fully reverse transcribed, so sequencing captured expressed TCRB transcripts. For naive, central memory and regulatory T cell samples, reads averaged around 3.5 million. The table came from immunoSEQ multiplex PCR; TCRdb's copy has only in-frame clones and leaves some out. The data hold about 350,000 clones, with roughly a fifth observed a single time. This sample is part of a study of beta chain features in type 1 diabetes. Points from the study as a whole: Type 1 diabetes patients had fewer VDJ junction insertions and more deletions. Within patients, naive, central memory and Treg TCRB repertoires seemed more similar than within healthy donors.

CDR1 and CDR2 (germline): SGHTA, FQGNSA. The CDR3 is 13 amino acids. Trimming left V 4 bases short and J 7 bases short, with 10 bases between. A single heparinised draw of roughly 100 mL on average was taken per donor. The genes are TRBV7-2 and TRBJ1-4; no definite D call. Sequenced: naive CD4+ T cells from blood. The receptor was isolated from a woman under 30 in good health. The CDR3 DNA reads TGTGCCAGCAGCTCCCAGAGGAGTGAAAAACTGTTTTTT. Translating it yields CASSSQRSEKLFF.